This is a list of T cell receptor beta chains from one sample in a study of beta chain features in type 1 diabetes. Sequencing was performed with immunoSEQ multiplex PCR; in TCRdb, only in-frame clones are kept and a portion is missing. The table lists approximately 150,000 clones, roughly 9.3% of them singletons. Sequenced input: central memory CD4+ T cells from blood. These receptors were collected from a woman between 40 and 50 years old in good health. Both conserved end residues are part of each CDR3. The D gene is left open where the match is weak. Rows may omit the clone size; those that give it use once, few, many or a size class.

CASSSGPPAEQYF | TGTGCCAGCAGCTCGGGTCCGCCGGCCGAGCAGTACTTC | TRBJ2-7 | TRBV6-5 | - | few
CASSERGTLNQPQHF | TGTGCCAGCAGTGAACGAGGGACACTGAATCAGCCCCAGCATTTT | TRBJ1-5 | TRBV6-1 | - | -
CASSWRDGTYEQYF | TGTGCCAGCAGCTGGCGGGACGGGACGTACGAGCAGTACTTC | TRBJ2-7 | TRBV7-2 | - | many
CAIRADLVEKLFF | TGTGCCATCAGGGCGGACTTGGTGGAAAAACTGTTTTTT | TRBJ1-4 | TRBV6-5 | - | few
CASRLPTRPILTF | TGTGCCAGCAGATTACCGACTAGACCCATCCTGACTTTC | TRBJ2-6 | TRBV6-5 | - | few
CASSLGTVPRDTIYF | TGTGCCAGCAGCTTGGGGACAGTCCCAAGGGACACCATATATTTT | TRBJ1-3 | TRBV5-6 | - | few
CASSVGVSGELFF | TGTGCCAGCAGCGTAGGAGTCTCCGGGGAGCTGTTTTTT | TRBJ2-2 | TRBV9 | - | few
CASSLGFSSYEQYF | TGTGCCAGCAGCTTAGGGTTCAGCTCCTACGAGCAGTACTTC | TRBJ2-7 | TRBV11-2 | - | -
CASSSGTSGANEQFF | TGCGCCAGCAGCTCCGGGACTAGCGGGGCCAATGAGCAGTTCTTC | TRBJ2-1 | TRBV5-1 | TRBD2 | -
CATSTGDNSPLHF | TGTGCCACCAGCACAGGGGATAATTCACCCCTCCACTTT | TRBJ1-6 | TRBV15 | - | many
CASSIGSGLSGANVLTF | TGTGCCAGTAGTATAGGGAGTGGACTCTCTGGGGCCAACGTCCTGACTTTC | TRBJ2-6 | TRBV19 | - | few
CAISESEGLFSGANVLTF | TGTGCCATCAGTGAGTCGGAGGGGCTTTTCTCTGGGGCCAACGTCCTGACTTTC | TRBJ2-6 | TRBV10-3 | - | many
CASSSQRGNEQFF | TGTGCCAGTAGCAGTCAAAGGGGCAATGAGCAGTTCTTC | TRBJ2-1 | TRBV19 | - | -
CASSAQGQGYEQYF | TGCGCCAGCAGCGCACAGGGACAGGGCTACGAGCAGTACTTC | TRBJ2-7 | TRBV5-1 | TRBD1 | few
CASSVDGSLSSYEQYF | TGTGCCAGTAGTGTCGACGGGTCATTAAGCTCCTACGAGCAGTACTTC | TRBJ2-7 | TRBV19 | - | few